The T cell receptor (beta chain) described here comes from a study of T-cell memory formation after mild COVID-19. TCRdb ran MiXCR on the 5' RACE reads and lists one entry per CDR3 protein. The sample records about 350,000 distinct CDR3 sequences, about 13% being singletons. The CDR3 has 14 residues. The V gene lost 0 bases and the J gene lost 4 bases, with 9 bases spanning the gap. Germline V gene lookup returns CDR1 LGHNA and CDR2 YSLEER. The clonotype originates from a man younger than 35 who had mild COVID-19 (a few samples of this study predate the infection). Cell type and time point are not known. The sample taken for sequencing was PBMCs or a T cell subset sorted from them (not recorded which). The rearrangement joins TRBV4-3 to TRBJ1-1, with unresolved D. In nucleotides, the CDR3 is TGCGCCAGCAGCCAAGATGGATCGAGCACTGAAGCTTTCTTT. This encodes CASSQDGSSTEAFF.